The rows below give T cell receptor beta chains drawn from one sample of a study of T cell responses to AZD1222 COVID-19 vaccine. The repertoire was sequenced with immunoSEQ multiplex PCR; TCRdb's copy has only in-frame clones and lacks some. Among around 180,000 clones listed, 90% to 95% were seen once. The sequenced sample was peripheral blood, obtained on day 0 of AZD1222 vaccination. These receptors were obtained from an adult in good health. CDR3s include the opening cysteine and the closing phenylalanine or tryptophan. The D gene is left open where the match is weak. Size is stated for part of the rows, as once, few or many counts, or as a class when the clone is expanded.

v_gene	abundance	d_gene	j_gene	CDR3nt	CDR3aa
TRBV28	.	TRBD1	TRBJ1-1	TGTGCCAGCAGTCCTGGGACAGGGAGGATGAACACTGAAGCTTTCTTT	CASSPGTGRMNTEAFF
TRBV6-1	.	.	TRBJ2-7	TGTGCCAGCAGTGAAGTTAGGGGAGGTCAGAGCTCCTACGAGCAGTACTTC	CASSEVRGGQSSYEQYF
TRBV5-5	.	.	TRBJ2-7	TGTGCCAGCAGCTTGGACGTTCAACAGTACTTC	CASSLDVQQYF
TRBV5-4	.	.	TRBJ2-5	TGTGCCAGCAGCTTGTTTGCGTCTGGCCCTCAATGGGAGACCCAGTACTTC	CASSLFASGPQWETQYF
TRBV7-9	.	.	TRBJ1-1	TGTGCCAGCAGCTTGGCTGAGTACACTGAAGCTTTCTTT	CASSLAEYTEAFF
TRBV7-8	.	TRBD1	TRBJ1-2	TGTGCCAGCAGCCGGGACAGGGGTAACTATGGCTACACCTTC	CASSRDRGNYGYTF
TRBV9	.	.	TRBJ2-3	TGTGCCAGCAGCGTAGAGCTCATCACAGATACGCAGTATTTT	CASSVELITDTQYF
TRBV5-1	.	.	TRBJ2-7	TGCGCCAGCAGCCCGCGGACGAGGACCTACGAGCAGTACTTC	CASSPRTRTYEQYF
TRBV2	.	TRBD1	TRBJ2-7	TGTGCCAGCAGTGTTACCGGGACAGGGGGTAGGGAGCAGTACTTC	CASSVTGTGGREQYF
TRBV13	.	.	TRBJ2-7	TGTGCCAGCAGCTTATCGGGGGGCCCACTCTCCTACGAGCAGTACTTC	CASSLSGGPLSYEQYF
TRBV6-6	.	.	TRBJ1-5	TGTGCCAGCAGTTACTCGAAGGATCAGCCCCAGCATTTT	CASSYSKDQPQHF
TRBV28	.	TRBD2	TRBJ2-1	TGTGCCAGCAGACTAACCACCCGGGAGGCAGCTAACAATGAGCAGTTCTTC	CASRLTTREAANNEQFF
TRBV2	.	.	TRBJ1-1	TGTGCCAGCAGATGGGGCACTGAAGCTTTCTTT	CASRWGTEAFF
TRBV30	once	.	TRBJ1-6	TGTGCCTGGAGTGGGTCCGGTTCACCCCTCCACTTT	CAWSGSGSPLHF
TRBV27	.	TRBD2	TRBJ2-5	TGTGCCAGCCGACCTTTGGGAGCGGGAGGGCCGCGAGAGACCCAGTACTTC	CASRPLGAGGPRETQYF
TRBV10-3	once	.	TRBJ1-2	TGTGCCATCATGGCAGGTACTAACTATGGCTACACCTTC	CAIMAGTNYGYTF
TRBV5-1	.	.	TRBJ2-1	TGCGCCAGCAGCCCAATAGGGACTTCTCTATCCTACAATGAGCAGTTCTTC	CASSPIGTSLSYNEQFF
TRBV3-1/TRBV3-2	.	TRBD1	TRBJ1-2	TGTGCCAGCAGCCCCCGGGACAGTCTCTATGGCTACACCTTC	CASSPRDSLYGYTF
TRBV18	.	.	TRBJ1-5	TGTGCCAGCTCACCGTTCGGACAGAGTAGCAATCAGCCCCAGCATTTT	CASSPFGQSSNQPQHF
TRBV2	.	TRBD2	TRBJ2-3	TGTGCCAGCTTTGACGGGACTAGCGGGATTATCACAGATACGCAGTATTTT	CASFDGTSGIITDTQYF
TRBV19	.	.	TRBJ2-7	TGTGCCAGTAGTATAGATCTCTCTCAGGGTTACGAGCAGTACTTC	CASSIDLSQGYEQYF
TRBV2	.	TRBD2	TRBJ2-1	TGTGCCAGCACCGGGACTAGCGGGAGAGGTTACAATGAGCAGTTCTTC	CASTGTSGRGYNEQFF
TRBV7-3	.	.	TRBJ2-1	TGTGCCAGCAGCTTAAGGCCATACAATGAGCAGTTCTTC	CASSLRPYNEQFF
TRBV7-3	.	TRBD2	TRBJ2-5	TGTGCCAGCAGCCGTCTAGCGGAAGAGACCCAGTACTTC	CASSRLAEETQYF
TRBV2	once	TRBD1	TRBJ2-1	TGTGCCAGCAGTGAGCAGGGGGCCTACAATGAGCAGTTCTTC	CASSEQGAYNEQFF
TRBV9	.	.	TRBJ1-2	TGTGCCAGCAGCGTAGCTCAGGGGAGGTCAAGGAATGTCTATGGCTACACCTTC	CASSVAQGRSRNVYGYTF
TRBV18	.	TRBD1	TRBJ2-7	TGTGCCAGCTCACCGAACAGGGGCGAGCAGTACTTC	CASSPNRGEQYF
TRBV6-5	.	TRBD2	TRBJ2-1	TGTGCCAGCCGGACAACTAGCGGGAGCTTCGACGAGCAGTTCTTC	CASRTTSGSFDEQFF
TRBV10-3	.	.	TRBJ1-2	TGTGCCATCAGTGAGGGGGGGCCGCGACGTTATGGTGGCTACACCTTC	CAISEGGPRRYGGYTF
TRBV2	.	.	TRBJ1-2	TGTGCCAGCAGTGAGGGACAACAATCCTATGGCTACACCTTC	CASSEGQQSYGYTF
TRBV21-1	.	.	TRBJ1-4	TGTGCCAGCAGCGTTCGGGACAGGGGTGTGGAAAAACTGTTTTTT	CASSVRDRGVEKLFF
TRBV7-9	.	.	TRBJ2-1	TGTGCCAGCAGCTTAGGCACCAACCCTTTGCGGGGAAGGCAGTTCTTC	CASSLGTNPLRGRQFF
TRBV29-1	.	.	TRBJ2-7	TGCAGCGTCGAGGGGGGAAGCGAGCAGTACTTC	CSVEGGSEQYF
TRBV28	once	.	TRBJ2-7	TGTGCCAGCAGTTCGCGGGCTCGACCCTACGAGCAGTACTTC	CASSSRARPYEQYF
TRBV4-1	.	.	TRBJ1-2	TGCGCCAGCAGCCAAGACGGGGGTCAGGGGCCTTTAGGCTACACCTTC	CASSQDGGQGPLGYTF